The source of this T cell receptor (beta chain) is a study of cytomegalovirus exposure and HLA in healthy donors. In the PCR, 60 Vbeta and 13 Jbeta primers were used. Assay: immunoSEQ multiplex PCR; the TCRdb copy retains only in-frame clones and omits some. The sample carries approximately 97,000 clones, about 60% recorded once. The clonotype was recovered from a human donor in good health. Sequencing was performed on PBMCs.

The CDR3, as DNA: TGCGCCAGCAGTGCTACGGCGGGAGCGGTGGGTAATGAGCAGTTCTTC. Translated, it gives CASSATAGAVGNEQFF. The rearrangement uses TRBV10-1 and TRBJ2-1; 7 bases match TRBD2. The CDR3 is 16 residues long. Per the germline V gene, CDR1 is WNHNN and CDR2 is SYGVQD (reference sequence). With 4 bases clipped from V and 7 bases from J, the junction kept 13 bases outside the gene matches.